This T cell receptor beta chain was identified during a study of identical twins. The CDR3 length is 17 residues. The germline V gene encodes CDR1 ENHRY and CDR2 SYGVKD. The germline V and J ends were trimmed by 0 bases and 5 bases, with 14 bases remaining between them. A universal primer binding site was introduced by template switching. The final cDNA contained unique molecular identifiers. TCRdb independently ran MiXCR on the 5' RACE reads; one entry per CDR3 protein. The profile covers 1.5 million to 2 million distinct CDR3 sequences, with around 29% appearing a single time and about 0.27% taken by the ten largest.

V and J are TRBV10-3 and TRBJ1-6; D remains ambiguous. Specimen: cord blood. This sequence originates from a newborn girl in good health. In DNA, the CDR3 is TGTGCCATCAGTGAGTCGACGGGGTTAGGAGATAATTCACCCCTCCACTTT. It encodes CAISESTGLGDNSPLHF.